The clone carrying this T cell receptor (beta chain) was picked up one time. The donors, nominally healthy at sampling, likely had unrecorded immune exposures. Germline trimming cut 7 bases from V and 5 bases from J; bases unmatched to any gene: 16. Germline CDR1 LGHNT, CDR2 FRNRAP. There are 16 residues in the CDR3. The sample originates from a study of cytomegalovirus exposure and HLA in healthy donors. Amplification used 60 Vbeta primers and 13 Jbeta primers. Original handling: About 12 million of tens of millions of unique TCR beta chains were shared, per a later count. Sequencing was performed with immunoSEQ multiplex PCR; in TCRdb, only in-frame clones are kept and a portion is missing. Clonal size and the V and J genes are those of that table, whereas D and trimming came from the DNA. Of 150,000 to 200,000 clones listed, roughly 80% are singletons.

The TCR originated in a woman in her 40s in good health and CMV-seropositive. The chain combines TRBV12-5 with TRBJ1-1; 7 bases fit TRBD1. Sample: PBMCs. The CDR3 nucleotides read TGTGCTAGTGCCAGGGACAGTCCGGAGAGGAAGACTGAAGCTTTCTTT. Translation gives CASARDSPERKTEAFF.